This T cell receptor (beta chain) originates from a study of T-cell reconstitution after alpha-beta-depleted transplantation in children. The study, taken as a whole, reports: The high TCRbeta diversity at day 60 in some patients came from surviving recipient T cells and thymic progenitors. It was reported that alpha-beta T cells came from several hundred expanded graft clones (about two months after transplant). The authors attributed T-cell counts and diversity one year after transplant mostly to newly produced T cells.

J was trimmed by 6 bases and V by 5 bases; bases with no gene match: 6. CDR3 length: 13 amino acids. Germline V gene data show CDR1 as SGHTA and CDR2 as FQGNSA. On this clonotype: Antigen specificity is unknown.

Unique molecular identifiers featured in how the TCRbeta library was prepared. MiXCR, applied by TCRdb to the PCR reads, yields one record per CDR3 protein. Here the sample spans hundreds of thousands of distinct CDR3 sequences, around 13% being singletons. Sample: PBMCs, taken before TCRalphabeta/CD19-depleted stem cell transplant. The V gene is TRBV7-2, the J gene TRBJ2-5; 7 bases line up with TRBD2. The TCR was taken from a girl between 2 and 10 years old with congenital amegakaryocytic thrombocytopenia, due to receive a stem cell transplant. The CDR3: CASSRGGSQTQYF. As DNA, the CDR3 is TGTGCCAGCAGCCGGGGAGGGAGTCAGACCCAGTACTTC.